These 5 T cell receptor beta chains were sequenced from one sample in a study of cytomegalovirus exposure and HLA in healthy donors. PCR used 60 Vbeta primers and 13 Jbeta primers. The assay was immunoSEQ multiplex PCR, and TCRdb's table has in-frame clones only and misses some. The top ten hold 3% to 3.5% of the sample, which has about 170,000 clones, roughly 80% seen once. The sample comprised PBMCs. These receptors all come from a female donor in good health and CMV-seronegative.

This chain joins TRBV6-1 and TRBJ1-6, with a tentative D call TRBD1 (5 bases). CDR3 size: 15 residues. Trimming cost V 2 bases and J 6 bases, with 11 bases left between them. Germline CDR1 reads MNHNS; CDR2 reads SASEGT. The CDR3 loop reads CASSEQNRSNSPLHF. CDR3 in DNA: TGTGCCAGCAGTGAACAAAACAGGAGTAATTCACCCCTCCACTTT.

V usage is TRBV6-6 and J usage is TRBJ2-1; TRBD2 agrees at 12 bases. V lost 8 bases to trimming and J lost 4 bases; unmatched junction nucleotides: 0. The V gene's germline CDR1 is MNHNY and CDR2 SVGAGI (reference sequence). The CDR3 contains 13 residues. The CDR3 DNA reads TGTGCCAGCGGACTAGCGGGGTACAATGAGCAGTTCTTC. Protein: CASGLAGYNEQFF.

This clone was counted between two and nine times. The CDR3 loop is CASRTGVFSGNTIYF. CDR3 bases: TGTGCCAGCAGGACAGGCGTCTTCTCTGGAAACACCATATATTTT. The V call is TRBV2, the J call TRBJ1-3; D may be TRBD1 (6 bases). The CDR3 is 15 residues long. Trimming shortened V by 6 bases and J by 0 bases, and 12 bases separated the two germline ends. Looked up from germline, CDR1 is SNHLY and CDR2 is FYNNEI. Supplemented by reference TRBV2 and TRBJ1-3, the full variable domain reads EPEVTQTPSHQVTQMGQEVILRCVPISNHLYFYWYRQILGQKVEFLVSFYNNEISEKSEIFDDQFSVERPDGSNFTLKIRSTKLEDSAMYFCASRTGVFSGNTIYFGEGSWLTVV.

This chain connects TRBV10-3 to TRBJ1-2, with a tentative D call TRBD1 (6 bases). Germline CDR1 is ENHRY and CDR2 is SYGVKD. This CDR3 is 13 amino acids long. With 5 bases removed from V and 3 bases from J, the gap between germline ends came to 10 bases. The CDR3 here is CAISLNRDYGYTF. The CDR3 DNA sequence: TGTGCCATCAGTTTAAACAGGGACTATGGCTACACCTTC.

V gene TRBV6-5 combines with J gene TRBJ2-3, with 9 bases identical to TRBD1. The V and J ends lost 2 bases and 4 bases, in that order; junction bases with no gene match: 7. The CDR3 runs 16 residues. Germline V CDR1 and CDR2: MNHEY, SVGAGI. The CDR3 nucleotides read TGTGCCAGCAGTTACCGCGCCGGGACAGGGTCAGATACGCAGTATTTT. Its protein is CASSYRAGTGSDTQYF.